The present entry profiles one T cell receptor (beta chain) with its context. Assay used: immunoSEQ multiplex PCR; TCRdb lists only in-frame clones, some missing. Of approximately 500,000 clones detected, about 96% appear once; the ten largest clones hold roughly 0.06%. The data are from a study of shared clonotypes between healthy human individuals. Study summary: The cohort comprised two women and a few men. Their ages spanned 18 to 49 years. Three plates each covered CD4 naive and memory; CD8 naive two, CD8 memory one.

J lost 5 bases, V lost 2 bases, and 4 bases had no gene match. This CDR3 is built from 15 residues. This TCR came from a woman between 25 and 40 years old in good health. The chain joins TRBV23-1 to TRBJ2-2; 8 bases match TRBD1. TRBV23-1 is filed as an ORF, its function uncertain. The sample comprised naive CD4+ T cells sorted from blood. Subset of the sample: CD45RA+ positively selected. The CDR3 is CASSQTGQDTGELFF. The CDR3 coding sequence is TGCGCCAGCAGTCAAACGGGACAGGATACCGGGGAGCTGTTTTTT.